Listed here are 5 T cell receptor beta chains from one sample, sequenced in a study of cytomegalovirus exposure and HLA in healthy donors. Researchers ran the PCR with 60 Vbeta and 13 Jbeta primers. Assay: immunoSEQ multiplex PCR; the TCRdb copy retains only in-frame clones and omits some. The table lists 150,000 to 200,000 clones, 72% of them singletons. Input material: PBMCs. The receptors were sampled from a human donor in good health.

The gene calls are TRBV9 and TRBJ2-7, with 7 bases that match TRBD1. V was clipped by 4 bases and J by 2 bases; unmatched bases: 9. Germline lookup yields CDR1 SGDLS and CDR2 YYNGEE. This CDR3 spans 15 amino acids. This CDR3 is CASSTRDSHPYEQYF. The CDR3 DNA is TGTGCCAGCAGCACCCGGGACAGTCACCCCTACGAGCAGTACTTC. Complete variable domain (other parts from reference TRBV9 and TRBJ2-7): DSGVTQTPKHLITATGQRVTLRCSPRSGDLSVYWYQQSLDQGLQFLIQYYNGEERAKGNILERFSAQQFPDLHSELNLSSLELGDSALYFCASSTRDSHPYEQYFGPGTRLTVT.

As to this clone: At one end, the junction sequence differs from germline, possibly due to a read error. V is TRBV19 and J is TRBJ2-7, with 9 bases fitting TRBD2. CDR3 length: 12 amino acids. Germline CDR1 reads LNHDA; CDR2 reads SQIVND (reference sequence). The CDR3 bases are TGTGCCAGTAGTGCGGGGGGGACCGAGGAGTACTTC. Its protein product is CASSAGGTEEYF.

The rearrangement uses TRBV7-8 and TRBJ2-2; a possible D gene is TRBD1 (6 bases). V was trimmed by 5 bases and J by 3 bases, leaving 19 bases between them. From germline, CDR1 is SGHVS and CDR2 FQNEAQ. The CDR3 runs to 17 residues. CDR3 in DNA: TGTGCCAGCAGCCGTGAGAGGGGCCCAGGGGACACCGGGGAGCTGTTTTTT. Protein sequence: CASSRERGPGDTGELFF. The full variable domain, with the rest looked up from reference TRBV7-8 and TRBJ2-2, is GAGVSQSPRYKVAKRGQDVALRCDPISGHVSLFWYQQALGQGPEFLTYFQNEAQLDKSGLPSDRFFAERPEGSVSTLKIQRTQQEDSAVYLCASSRERGPGDTGELFFGEGSRLTVL.

This chain uses TRBV7-3 with TRBJ2-2; tentative D call: TRBD2 (6 bases). Germline CDR1 and CDR2: SGHTA and FQGTGA. V dropped 2 bases and J dropped 4 bases, with 14 bases sitting between them. CDR3 length equals 16 residues. CDR3 bases: TGTGCCAGCAGCTTATCCCCCCGGAGGGGCACCGGGGAGCTGTTTTTT. Translating it yields CASSLSPRRGTGELFF. The whole variable domain, remainder taken from reference TRBV7-3 and TRBJ2-2, is GAGVSQTPSNKVTEKGKYVELRCDPISGHTALYWYRQSLGQGPEFLIYFQGTGAADDSGLPNDRFFAVRPEGSVSTLKIQRTERGDSAVYLCASSLSPRRGTGELFFGEGSRLTVL.

The J gene is TRBJ1-1, the V gene TRBV10-2; TRBD1 agrees at 8 bases. Germline V CDR1 and CDR2: WSHSY, SAAADI. The CDR3 is made up of 21 amino acids. V lost 5 bases to trimming and J lost 3 bases; unmatched junction nucleotides: 26. The CDR3 loop is CASSQGAIILRRGPGDTEAFF. CDR3 DNA: TGCGCCAGCAGTCAGGGGGCTATCATTCTGAGGAGGGGGCCAGGGGACACTGAAGCTTTCTTT.